This T cell receptor (beta chain) was documented in a study of cytomegalovirus exposure and HLA in healthy donors. This CDR3 is built from 14 residues. Germline CDR1 GTSNPN, CDR2 SVGIG (reference sequence). Germline trimming cut 3 bases from V and 2 bases from J; bases unmatched to any gene: 4. 60 Vbeta and 13 Jbeta primers were used in PCR. In the study's own analysis: Per a later analysis, the number of unique TCR beta chains was some 75 million, of which 9 million to 12 million were shared. The repertoire was sequenced with immunoSEQ multiplex PCR; TCRdb's copy has only in-frame clones and lacks some. V, J and clone size derive from that table, while D and trimming were established from the DNA sequence. Among about 160,000 clones listed, roughly four fifths were seen once.

Sequenced material: PBMCs. The chain carries TRBV30 and TRBJ2-7, with 10 positions matching TRBD1. The sequence came from a man aged 50 or older in good health and CMV-seropositive. CDR3: CAWRGTGVAYEQYF. Here the CDR3 DNA reads TGTGCCTGGAGGGGGACAGGGGTCGCCTACGAGCAGTACTTC.